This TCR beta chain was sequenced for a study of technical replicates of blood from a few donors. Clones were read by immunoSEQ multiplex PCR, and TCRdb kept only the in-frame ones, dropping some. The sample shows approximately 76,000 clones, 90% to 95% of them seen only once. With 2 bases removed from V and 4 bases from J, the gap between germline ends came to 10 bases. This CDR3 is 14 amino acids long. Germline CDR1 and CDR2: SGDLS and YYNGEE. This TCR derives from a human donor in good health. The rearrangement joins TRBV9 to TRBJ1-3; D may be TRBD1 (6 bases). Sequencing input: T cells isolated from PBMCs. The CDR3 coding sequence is TGTGCCAGCAGCGTCGGACAGAAAGGAAACACCATATATTTT. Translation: CASSVGQKGNTIYF.